One T cell receptor (beta chain) is described in this entry. Its antigen is not identified. The sample is drawn from a study of CD8 T cells in ankylosing spondylitis. V lost 4 bases to trimming and J lost 6 bases; unmatched junction nucleotides: 7. This CDR3 has 15 amino acids. Per germline, CDR1 MNHEY and CDR2 SVGAGI. TCRdb ran MiXCR on the 5' RACE reads and lists one entry per CDR3 protein. Of under 850,000 distinct CDR3 sequences in the sample, roughly 19% are singletons; the top ten hold over 15%. Points from the study as a whole: CD8+ by phenotype, disease-linked clones were relatively rare in peripheral blood. Blood from ankylosing spondylitis patients appeared to carry a characteristic roughly 8-variant TCR beta motif. Reported data indicate significant enrichment of disease-linked clones within matched ankylosing spondylitis synovial fluid.

The sequencing sample was made of blood, either unsorted or a sorted T cell fraction (not recorded which). The rearrangement links TRBV6-5 to TRBJ2-7; 12 nucleotides line up with TRBD2. The sequence derives from a male donor with ankylosing spondylitis. The CDR3 sequence: CASSSTTSGGFEQYF. In DNA, the CDR3 is TGTGCCAGCAGTTCCACGACTAGCGGGGGTTTCGAGCAGTACTTC.